This TCR beta chain was captured in a study of T-cell memory formation after mild COVID-19. On the study more broadly: Clusters of TCRs were largely donor specific.

Barcoded TCR alpha and TCR beta cDNA libraries with UMIs came from 5'RACE using constant-segment primers. TCRdb processed the 5' RACE reads anew with MiXCR; each CDR3 protein has one entry. The repertoire includes more than 400,000 distinct CDR3 sequences, 18% of them detected once, and around 12% sits in the top ten. This CDR3 spans 17 amino acids. Per the germline V gene, CDR1 is LGHNA and CDR2 is YSLEER. After removal of 4 bases from V and 0 bases from J, the junction contained 12 bases not matched to a gene. This clonotype showed up just a few times. Its antigen is still unknown. Notes on the study in general: Clones shrinking from day 15 to 85 showed even CD4/CD8 mixes; later expanders tilted CD4+. Detection of some responders pre-infection suggested pre-existing cross-reactive memory T cells participated.

Material for sequencing was PBMCs or a T cell subset sorted from them (not recorded which). This chain joins TRBV4-3 and TRBJ2-7, with TRBD2 matching over 7 bases. The sequence was collected from an adult woman who had mild COVID-19 (a few samples of this study predate the infection). Cell type and time point are not known. CDR3 amino acids: CASSPQRASGLSYEQYF. The CDR3 coding sequence is TGCGCCAGCAGCCCCCAAAGGGCTAGCGGCCTCTCCTACGAGCAGTACTTC.